This is a list of T cell receptor beta chains from one sample in a study of blood T cell repertoires in COVID-19. TCRdb's copy holds only in-frame clones and misses some; the assay was immunoSEQ multiplex PCR. The sample shows about 300,000 clones, 85% to 90% of them seen only once. Sequenced: peripheral blood. These receptors all stem from a woman aged 30 to 39 with COVID-19, enrolled during active disease. The CDR3 runs from the conserved cysteine through the conserved F or W. Fields, in order: J gene, D gene, clone size, V gene, CDR3 protein, CDR3 DNA. D genes are given only for firm matches. A clone size is listed for some rows: how often the clone was seen (once, few, many), or a class if it is expanded.

J: TRBJ1-3
D: TRBD1
size: -
V: TRBV30
CDR3: CAWSVGQVGNTIYF
DNA: TGTGCCTGGAGTGTGGGACAGGTTGGAAACACCATATATTTT

J: TRBJ1-2
D: TRBD1
size: -
V: TRBV5-1
CDR3: CASSSTGGDGYTF
DNA: TGCGCCAGCAGCTCGACAGGGGGAGATGGCTACACCTTC

J: TRBJ2-2
D: -
size: -
V: TRBV30
CDR3: CAWSVGRNTGELFF
DNA: TGTGCCTGGAGTGTGGGCAGGAACACCGGGGAGCTGTTTTTT

J: TRBJ2-5
D: -
size: once
V: TRBV3-1/TRBV3-2
CDR3: CASSQQYMTQYF
DNA: TGTGCCAGCAGCCAACAGTATATGACCCAGTACTTC

J: TRBJ1-1
D: -
size: -
V: TRBV12-3/TRBV12-4
CDR3: CASRVLEGTEAFF
DNA: TGTGCCAGCAGGGTACTGGAGGGCACTGAAGCTTTCTTT

J: TRBJ1-2
D: -
size: once
V: TRBV5-1
CDR3: CASSLYLGGAADGYTF
DNA: TGCGCCAGCAGCTTATACCTCGGAGGGGCCGCGGATGGCTACACCTTC

J: TRBJ2-3
D: -
size: -
V: TRBV28
CDR3: CATWGRLKSTDTQYF
DNA: TGTGCCACCTGGGGCCGGCTCAAGAGCACAGATACGCAGTATTTT

J: TRBJ2-2
D: -
size: -
V: TRBV5-1
CDR3: CASRQGVLDTGELFF
DNA: TGCGCCAGCAGACAAGGGGTATTGGACACCGGGGAGCTGTTTTTT

J: TRBJ1-5
D: -
size: -
V: TRBV27
CDR3: CASSRTWGDQPQHF
DNA: TGTGCCAGCAGTAGGACGTGGGGCGATCAGCCCCAGCATTTT

J: TRBJ2-1
D: TRBD2
size: -
V: TRBV6-5
CDR3: CASRSSSGPSNEQFF
DNA: TGTGCCAGCAGGTCTTCTAGCGGTCCGTCCAATGAGCAGTTCTTC

J: TRBJ2-7
D: -
size: -
V: TRBV5-4
CDR3: CASRGGPMEEQYF
DNA: TGTGCCAGCAGGGGGGGGCCAATGGAAGAGCAGTACTTC

J: TRBJ2-5
D: TRBD1
size: -
V: TRBV5-1
CDR3: CASGPTGAGETQYF
DNA: TGCGCCAGCGGCCCAACAGGGGCTGGGGAGACCCAGTACTTC

J: TRBJ2-5
D: -
size: -
V: TRBV2
CDR3: CASSEASQETQYF
DNA: TGTGCCAGCAGTGAAGCGTCGCAAGAGACCCAGTACTTC

J: TRBJ2-2
D: -
size: -
V: TRBV7-9
CDR3: CASSWDFLGELFF
DNA: TGTGCCAGCAGCTGGGACTTTCTCGGGGAGCTGTTTTTT

J: TRBJ2-2
D: -
size: -
V: TRBV27
CDR3: CASSWGQGIGELFF
DNA: TGTGCCAGCAGTTGGGGGCAGGGTATCGGGGAGCTGTTTTTT

J: TRBJ1-6
D: TRBD1
size: -
V: TRBV4-2
CDR3: CASSQDRQGASPLHF
DNA: TGTGCCAGCAGCCAAGATCGGCAGGGGGCTTCACCCCTCCACTTT

J: TRBJ1-1
D: -
size: -
V: TRBV19
CDR3: CASRGGRSSTEAFF
DNA: TGTGCCAGTCGTGGGGGCAGGAGCAGCACTGAAGCTTTCTTT

J: TRBJ2-3
D: -
size: -
V: TRBV5-1
CDR3: CASSLSAGVEDTQYF
DNA: TGCGCCAGCAGCTTGTCGGCAGGGGTTGAAGATACGCAGTATTTT

J: TRBJ2-7
D: -
size: -
V: TRBV5-1
CDR3: CASSPSIIQPISSYEQYF
DNA: TGCGCCAGCAGCCCCTCGATTATCCAACCGATTAGCTCCTACGAGCAGTACTTC

J: TRBJ2-3
D: -
size: -
V: TRBV6-2/TRBV6-3
CDR3: CASSYKGPYNGDTQYF
DNA: TGTGCCAGCAGTTACAAGGGGCCTTACAACGGGGATACGCAGTATTTT

J: TRBJ1-2
D: TRBD1
size: -
V: TRBV5-1
CDR3: CASSLATGTGAGYTF
DNA: TGCGCCAGCAGCTTGGCCACAGGGACAGGGGCCGGCTACACCTTC